This T cell receptor (beta chain) was sequenced in a study of blood T cell repertoires in COVID-19. Recovered participants had two consecutive negative NP/OP PCR tests, healthcare professional clearance, or symptom resolution. Trimming took 6 bases from V and 6 from J, leaving 12 bases between them. The germline gives CDR1 SNHLY, CDR2 FYNNEI. The CDR3 has 12 residues. Measured with immunoSEQ multiplex PCR; TCRdb has only the in-frame clones, and not every one. The profile shows 100,000 to 150,000 clones, around nine tenths of them singletons. The genes are TRBV2 and TRBJ2-7; D is possibly TRBD1 (6 bases). The sample taken for sequencing was PBMCs or T cells enriched from blood (not recorded which). The TCR sequence derives from a woman in her forties or fifties who had recovered from COVID-19. CDR3: CASRRTGIEQYF. The CDR3 bases are TGTGCCAGCAGAAGAACAGGGATCGAGCAGTACTTC.